Sequencing of this TCR beta chain was carried out in a study of blood T cell repertoires in COVID-19. About the research overall: T cells, B-cell-depleted T cells, or PBMCs supplied cDNA or gDNA.

As processed by the authors: Estimated nucleated cell counts came from reference gene primer amplification. Assay: immunoSEQ multiplex PCR; the TCRdb copy retains only in-frame clones and omits some. That table is the source of V, J and clone size, and D and trimming were worked out from the DNA. This sample yields over 200,000 clones, of which approximately 91% are seen a single time; more than 0.55% belongs to the top ten. Germline-derived CDR1 and CDR2 are KGHDR and SFDVKD. J lost 7 bases, V lost 6 bases, and 5 bases had no gene match. The CDR3 covers 14 residues. This receptor was taken from a human donor in a cohort sampled during active COVID-19. The genes are TRBV24-1 and TRBJ2-1; 10 nucleotides align to TRBD2. The sequenced material came from peripheral blood. CDR3 sequence: CATSSGRASNEQFF. DNA of the CDR3: TGTGCCACCAGTAGCGGGAGGGCCTCTAATGAGCAGTTCTTC.